The 15 T cell receptor beta chains below were found in one sample sequenced in a study of control samples from healthy donors and cancer patients. The assay was immunoSEQ multiplex PCR, and TCRdb's table has in-frame clones only and misses some. This repertoire shows around 150,000 clones, approximately 88% found once; its top ten account for over 4%. Sequenced input: blood. These receptors were taken from a young man in good health.

The chain joins TRBV11-3 to TRBJ2-3; D unclear. From germline, CDR1 is SGHNT and CDR2 YENEEA. Trimming removed 1 base at V and 0 bases at J, with 5 bases between. This CDR3 comprises 14 residues. In DNA, the CDR3 is TGTGCCAGCAGCTTAGGGCAAAGCACAGATACGCAGTATTTT. The encoded protein is CASSLGQSTDTQYF. Looking up the rest from reference TRBV11-3 and TRBJ2-3 gives the full variable domain: EAGVVQSPRYKIIEKKQPVAFWCNPISGHNTLYWYLQNLGQGPELLIRYENEEAVDDSQLPKDRFSAERLKGVDSTLKIQPAELGDSAVYLCASSLGQSTDTQYFGPGTRLTVL.

The chain employs TRBV29-1 and TRBJ1-2; D unresolved. Germline V gives CDR1 SQVTM, CDR2 ANQGSEA. V was shortened by 7 bases and J by 8 bases, with 14 bases between the two germline ends. The CDR3 is 11 amino acids. The CDR3 sequence is CSADDPFGYTF. The CDR3 nucleotides are TGCAGCGCTGATGACCCGTTCGGCTACACCTTC.

This clone was observed once. This chain links TRBV18 with TRBJ2-5, with D possibly TRBD2 on 6 matching bases. The CDR3 sequence is 13 residues long. Deletions cut 5 bases from V and 5 bases from J, with 12 bases between. CDR1 is KGHSH, CDR2 LQKENI, per germline. CDR3 DNA: TGTGCCAGCTCAGCGGGGTCTCTGGAGACCCAGTACTTC. It codes for CASSAGSLETQYF.

For the CDR3, the DNA is TGTGCCAGCAGCTTTCCGGGGGCTGAAAAACTGTTTTTT. Translating gives CASSFPGAEKLFF. The rearrangement uses TRBV5-4 and TRBJ1-4; TRBD1 might be the D (6 bases). Trimming shortened V by 2 bases and J by 7 bases, and 9 bases separated the two germline ends. This CDR3 is 13 amino acids long. Germline loops: CDR1 SGHNT, CDR2 YYREEE (reference sequence). The variable domain in full, completed from reference TRBV5-4 and TRBJ1-4, reads ETGVTQSPTHLIKTRGQQVTLRCSSQSGHNTVSWYQQALGQGPQFIFQYYREEENGRGNFPPRFSGLQFPNYSSELNVNALELDDSALYLCASSFPGAEKLFFGSGTQLSVL.

This sequence joins TRBV4-1 and TRBJ1-3, with 7 nucleotides matching TRBD1. The CDR3 has 17 amino acids. Unmatched junction bases numbered 7, after V lost 0 bases and J lost 2 bases. Germline values: CDR1 MGHRA, CDR2 YSYEKL. CDR3 sequence: CASSQDTGAPAGNTIYF. The CDR3 DNA is TGCGCCAGCAGCCAAGATACAGGGGCCCCAGCTGGAAACACCATATATTTT.

The CDR3 loop reads CASSPDQFFRTEAFF. DNA for the CDR3: TGTGCCAGCTCACCCGATCAGTTCTTTCGCACTGAAGCTTTCTTT. The rearrangement links TRBV18 to TRBJ1-1; the D is unclear. The CDR3 is made up of 15 amino acids. V lost 3 bases and J 4 bases, leaving 15 bases between the germline ends. Germline CDR1 is KGHSH and CDR2 is LQKENI.

The chain has TRBV5-6 and TRBJ1-2; 7 nucleotides match TRBD1. Germline-derived CDR1 and CDR2 are SGHDT and YYEEEE. The CDR3 totals 15 residues. Losses at the gene ends were 4 bases for V and 4 bases for J; bases not matched to a gene: 10. This CDR3 reads CASSRITGVSYGYTF. The CDR3, as DNA: TGTGCCAGCAGCAGAATAACAGGGGTTAGCTATGGCTACACCTTC.

The chain recombines TRBV30 with TRBJ2-4, with D possibly matching TRBD2 (6 bases). This CDR3 has 14 amino acids. Trimming stripped 3 bases from V and 1 base from J, with 10 bases between. Germline CDR1 is GTSNPN and CDR2 is SVGIG (reference sequence). CDR3 sequence reads: CAWSRRDAKNIQYF. As DNA, the CDR3 is TGTGCCTGGAGCAGGCGGGACGCCAAAAACATTCAGTACTTC.

The chain joins TRBV7-2 to TRBJ1-1; tentatively, D is TRBD1 (6 bases). This CDR3 contains 14 residues. The V end lost 5 bases, the J end lost 8 bases, and 18 bases lay between the germline ends. Germline loops: CDR1 SGHTA, CDR2 FQGNSA. The CDR3 DNA reads TGTGCCAGCAGCCCACCCAGACAGGTGAGAGAAGCTTTCTTT. It yields the protein CASSPPRQVREAFF.

This clone was seen a few times. The chain joins TRBV5-1 to TRBJ1-1, with 9 positions matching TRBD1. The germline gives CDR1 SGHRS, CDR2 YFSETQ. CDR3 size: 15 residues. V gave up 2 bases and J gave up 1 base; unmatched junction bases: 3. The CDR3 here is CASSLPQGANTEAFF. The CDR3 bases are TGCGCCAGCAGCTTACCACAGGGGGCGAACACTGAAGCTTTCTTT. The whole variable domain, filled in from reference TRBV5-1 and TRBJ1-1, reads KAGVTQTPRYLIKTRGQQVTLSCSPISGHRSVSWYQQTPGQGLQFLFEYFSETQRNKGNFPGRFSGRQFSNSRSEMNVSTLELGDSALYLCASSLPQGANTEAFFGQGTRLTVV.

DNA for the CDR3: TGTGCCAGTAGTATAGGCGCAGGGACGAATTCACCCCTCCACTTT. This encodes CASSIGAGTNSPLHF. The chain joins TRBV19 to TRBJ1-6, with a weak D call TRBD1 (5 bases). Germline V gene lookup returns CDR1 LNHDA and CDR2 SQIVND (reference sequence). Trimming removed 1 base from V and 7 bases from J, with 11 bases in between. This CDR3 has 15 residues.

The chain employs TRBV13 and TRBJ2-5, with D possibly called TRBD1 or TRBD2 (5 bases each). The V gene lost 1 base and the J gene lost 3 bases, with 18 bases spanning the gap. CDR3 length equals 17 residues. The germline gives CDR1 PRHDT, CDR2 FYEKMQ (reference sequence). The CDR3 reads CASSLDGDVGQKETQYF. For the CDR3, the DNA is TGTGCCAGCAGCTTAGATGGGGACGTAGGCCAAAAAGAGACCCAGTACTTC.

V is TRBV5-4 and J is TRBJ2-5; 9 positions agree with TRBD1. The trim removed 0 bases at V and 4 bases at J, leaving 4 bases unmatched. In germline, CDR1 is SGHNT, CDR2 YYREEE (reference sequence). The CDR3 has 15 residues. This chain's CDR3 is CASSLADRGGETQYF. The CDR3 DNA reads TGTGCCAGCAGCTTGGCGGACAGGGGAGGAGAGACCCAGTACTTC.

The chain combines TRBV6-2 or TRBV6-3 with TRBJ1-2; tentatively, D is TRBD1 (5 bases). The germline V gene has CDR1 MNHEY and CDR2 SVGEGT. The CDR3 loop spans 13 amino acids. Trimming removed 6 bases at V and 1 base at J, with 9 bases between. CDR3 DNA: TGTGCCAGCAGCTGGGACCGTAACTATGGCTACACCTTC. Protein sequence: CASSWDRNYGYTF.

This chain connects TRBV7-8 to TRBJ2-7; 8 bases map to TRBD2. The germline CDR1 and CDR2 sequences are SGHVS and FQNEAQ. CDR3 size: 14 residues. V gave up 7 bases and J gave up 5 bases; unmatched junction bases: 10. CDR3 in DNA: TGTGCCAGCAACTTGGGGCGGGAGGCCGACGAGCAGTACTTC. Protein product: CASNLGREADEQYF.